This TCR beta chain comes out of a study of brain T cells in children with intractable seizures. Stated time point: blood from clinic visit 5 months post-surgery; TSC patient then seizure free. The sequenced cases were selected for having the highest brain T cell transcript signatures. Repertoires were generated with immunoSEQ multiplex PCR, while TCRdb's copy carries only in-frame clones and drops some. The profile shows under 400,000 clones, over 90% of them singletons. Trimming took off 3 bases at V and 0 bases at J, with 16 bases between the two ends. CDR1 MGHRA and CDR2 YSYEKL come from the germline V gene. The CDR3 consists of 17 residues.

Sequencing was performed on peripheral blood, taken 4 to 6 months after surgery. The TCR comes from a boy under two years old with tuberous sclerosis and intractable seizures. The V gene is TRBV4-1, the J gene TRBJ2-3, with D maybe TRBD2 (5 bases). The CDR3 spells CASSQLAFGVSTDTQYF. The CDR3 DNA reads TGCGCCAGCAGCCAGTTAGCGTTTGGGGTGAGCACAGATACGCAGTATTTT.